A selection of T cell receptor beta chains follows, all from one sample in a study of cytomegalovirus exposure and HLA in healthy donors. The protocol was immunoSEQ multiplex PCR, while the TCRdb copy is restricted to in-frame clones and leaves out a portion. The sample has about 89,000 clones, roughly 80% seen once. Sequencing was performed on PBMCs. These receptors originate from a man aged 25 to 45 in good health and CMV-seronegative. CDR3s include the opening cysteine and the closing phenylalanine or tryptophan. D genes are given only for firm matches. Clone sizes are given selectively: once, few, many, or a class where the clone is expanded.

TGTGCCAGCAGCTCTGGGACTTTATACAATGAGCAGTTCTTC	CASSSGTLYNEQFF	-	-	TRBV5-4	TRBJ2-1
TGCGCCAGCAGCCAGAGAGATAGCTTCACAGATACGCAGTATTTT	CASSQRDSFTDTQYF	-	-	TRBV5-1	TRBJ2-3
TGTGCCAGCAGCTTAAAGGCCAGGGGAATGAACACTGAAGCTTTCTTT	CASSLKARGMNTEAFF	-	-	TRBV11-2	TRBJ1-1
TGTGCCAGCAGCTTAACCGGGACTGTAGTGGAGACCCAGTACTTC	CASSLTGTVVETQYF	-	-	TRBV7-9	TRBJ2-5
TGTGCCAGTAGTAAGATAGGGACAGGAGGCAACGAGCAGTACTTC	CASSKIGTGGNEQYF	-	TRBD1	TRBV19	TRBJ2-7
TGTGCCAGCAGTGAGCAGGTGAACACTGAAGCTTTCTTT	CASSEQVNTEAFF	-	-	TRBV2	TRBJ1-1
TGCAGCGTTGGCAGGACTAGCGGGACCTCACCGGAGCAGTTCTTC	CSVGRTSGTSPEQFF	few	TRBD2	TRBV29-1	TRBJ2-1
TGTGCCAGCAGCCAAGACAATAGCGGGAGGCCGTCTGGGGAGCTGTTTTTT	CASSQDNSGRPSGELFF	-	TRBD2	TRBV4-2	TRBJ2-2
TGTGCCAGCAACCCGACGGGAGCCTACGAGCAGTACTTC	CASNPTGAYEQYF	-	-	TRBV7-9	TRBJ2-7
TGCGCCAGCAGCCAAGACAATAACTATGGCTACACCTTC	CASSQDNNYGYTF	few	-	TRBV4-3	TRBJ1-2
TGTGCCAGCAGCTGGCCGATAGCGGGGGGGCCAAATGAGCAGTTCTTC	CASSWPIAGGPNEQFF	-	TRBD2	TRBV7-2	TRBJ2-1
TGCGCCAGCAGCTTGGGGACAGGGTCTGGGGCCAACGTCCTGACTTTC	CASSLGTGSGANVLTF	-	TRBD1	TRBV5-1	TRBJ2-6
TGTGCCAGCTCTGAGCGGGGGGGCCGGGGCGGGGAGCTGTTTTTT	CASSERGGRGGELFF	-	TRBD2	TRBV6-1	TRBJ2-2
TGCGCCAGCAGCTCGGGACAGGGAGACTTCTATGGCTACACCTTC	CASSSGQGDFYGYTF	-	TRBD1	TRBV5-1	TRBJ1-2
TGTGCCAGCTCACCAAGTAGAACTAGCGGGAGGCAGATAGCCTACGAGCAGTACTTC	CASSPSRTSGRQIAYEQYF	-	TRBD2	TRBV18	TRBJ2-7